What follows is one T cell receptor beta chain and its context. The target antigen is unknown. This sample was taken from a study of blood T cells in healthy people across ages. General study results and limits: The study found TCR beta diversity correlated strongly with naive T cell percentage. Bulk PBMC profiling left naive and antigen-experienced comparisons inconclusive.

With V trimmed by 2 bases and J by 5 bases, 7 bases remained unmatched. The CDR3 contains 15 residues. CDR1 is SGHTA and CDR2 is FQGNSA in the germline V gene. With a J-beta primer mix and a sample-barcoded 5' primer, a second PCR ran about 7 to 12 cycles. Sequencing of every sample gave 2.5 million or more CDR3-containing paired-end reads. TCRdb analysed the 5' RACE reads with MiXCR anew, one entry per CDR3 protein. The sample holds roughly 860,000 distinct CDR3 sequences, approximately 67% seen once. V and J are TRBV7-2 and TRBJ2-3, with TRBD2 matching 7 bases. What was sequenced was blood. The clonotype comes from a man aged 25-40 years in good health. As DNA, the CDR3 is TGTGCCAGCAGCTTAAGGCCGGGGGGTCGAGATACGCAGTATTTT. Translated, it gives CASSLRPGGRDTQYF.